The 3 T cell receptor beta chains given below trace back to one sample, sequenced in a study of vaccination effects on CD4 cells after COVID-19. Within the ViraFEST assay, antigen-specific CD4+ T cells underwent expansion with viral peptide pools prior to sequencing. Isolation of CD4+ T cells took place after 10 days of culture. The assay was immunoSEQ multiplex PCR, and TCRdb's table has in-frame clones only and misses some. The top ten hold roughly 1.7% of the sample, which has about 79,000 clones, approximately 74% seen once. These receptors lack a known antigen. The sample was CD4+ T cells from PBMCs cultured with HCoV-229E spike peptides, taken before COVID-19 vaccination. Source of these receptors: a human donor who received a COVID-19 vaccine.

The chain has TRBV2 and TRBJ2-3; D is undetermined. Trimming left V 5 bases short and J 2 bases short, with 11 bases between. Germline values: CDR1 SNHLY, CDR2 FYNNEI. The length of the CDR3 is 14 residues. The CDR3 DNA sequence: TGTGCCAGCAGTCCCGTCTACTCCACAGATACGCAGTATTTT. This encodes CASSPVYSTDTQYF.

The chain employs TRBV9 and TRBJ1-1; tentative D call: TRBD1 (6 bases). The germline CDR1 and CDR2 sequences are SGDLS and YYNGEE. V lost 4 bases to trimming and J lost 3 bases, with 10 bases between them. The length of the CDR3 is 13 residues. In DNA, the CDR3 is TGTGCCAGCAGCCCCGCAGGGGACACTGAAGCTTTCTTT. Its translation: CASSPAGDTEAFF.

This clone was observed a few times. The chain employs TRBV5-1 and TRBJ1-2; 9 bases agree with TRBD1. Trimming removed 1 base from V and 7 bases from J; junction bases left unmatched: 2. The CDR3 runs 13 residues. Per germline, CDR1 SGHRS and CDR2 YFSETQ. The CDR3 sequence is CASSLTGGVGYTF. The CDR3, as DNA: TGCGCCAGCAGCTTGACAGGGGGCGTTGGCTACACCTTC.